This entry concerns a single T cell receptor (beta chain). The source of the sample is a study of blood T cell repertoires in COVID-19. On the study more broadly: Acute-phase and convalescent COVID-19 samples originated in the United States, Italy and Spain. Sources were T cells, B-cell-depleted T cells, or PBMCs; the material itself was cDNA or gDNA.

The V end lost 2 bases, the J end lost 1 base, and 6 bases lay between the germline ends. Germline CDR1 SGHKS, CDR2 YYEKEE (reference sequence). The CDR3 is 13 residues long. Source study methods: Reference gene primer amplification yielded estimated nucleated cell counts. Sequencing used immunoSEQ multiplex PCR; TCRdb keeps in-frame clones, though not all of them. The DNA gave D and trimming, while V, J and clone size come from that table. The data contain roughly 360,000 clones, about 80% of them singletons. The clonotype was recovered from a human donor with acute or convalescent COVID-19. The donor label of this sample is uncertain. The chain couples TRBV5-5 to TRBJ1-1; D remains unclear. The material sequenced was peripheral blood. This CDR3 is CASSFGANTEAFF. CDR3 coding DNA: TGTGCCAGCAGCTTCGGAGCGAACACTGAAGCTTTCTTT. Full variable domain (outside the CDR3, taken from reference TRBV5-5 and TRBJ1-1): DAGVTQSPTHLIKTRGQQVTLRCSPISGHKSVSWYQQVLGQGPQFIFQYYEKEERGRGNFPDRFSARQFPNYSSELNVNALLLGDSALYLCASSFGANTEAFFGQGTRLTVV.